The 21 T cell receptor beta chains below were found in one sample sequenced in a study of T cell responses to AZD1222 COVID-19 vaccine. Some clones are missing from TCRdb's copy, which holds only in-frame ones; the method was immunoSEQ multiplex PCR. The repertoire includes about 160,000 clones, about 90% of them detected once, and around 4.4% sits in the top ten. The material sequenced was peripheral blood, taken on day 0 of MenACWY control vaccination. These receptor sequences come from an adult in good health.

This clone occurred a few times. The CDR3 loop is CASSIGQKETQYF. For the CDR3, the DNA is TGTGCCAGTAGTATTGGGCAGAAAGAGACCCAGTACTTC. V and J are TRBV19 and TRBJ2-5; D gene unclear. V lost 3 bases and J 3 bases, leaving 8 bases between the germline ends. CDR1 and CDR2 (germline): LNHDA, SQIVND (reference sequence). The CDR3 runs 13 residues.

CDR3 nucleotide sequence: TGTGCCAGTAGTATACAGGGGTTAAATGAAAAACTGTTTTTT. Amino acids: CASSIQGLNEKLFF. The gene calls are TRBV19 and TRBJ1-4; the D gene is possibly TRBD1 (6 bases). The V and J ends lost 2 bases and 5 bases respectively, with 9 bases between them. CDR3 length: 14 amino acids. CDR1 is LNHDA and CDR2 is SQIVND in the germline V gene (reference sequence).

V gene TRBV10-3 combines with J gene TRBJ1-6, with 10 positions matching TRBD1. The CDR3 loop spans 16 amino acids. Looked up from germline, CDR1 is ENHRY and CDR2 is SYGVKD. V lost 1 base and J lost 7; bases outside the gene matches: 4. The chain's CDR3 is CAISELKGQGNSPLHF. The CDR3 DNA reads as TGTGCCATCAGTGAGTTGAAGGGACAGGGGAATTCACCCCTCCACTTT.

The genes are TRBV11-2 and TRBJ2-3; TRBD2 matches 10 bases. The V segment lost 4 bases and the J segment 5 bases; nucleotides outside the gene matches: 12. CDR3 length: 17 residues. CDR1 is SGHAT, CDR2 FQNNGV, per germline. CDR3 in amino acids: CASSSPRGLAGVDTQYF. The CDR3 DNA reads TGTGCCAGCAGCTCACCTCGGGGGCTAGCGGGAGTAGATACGCAGTATTTT.

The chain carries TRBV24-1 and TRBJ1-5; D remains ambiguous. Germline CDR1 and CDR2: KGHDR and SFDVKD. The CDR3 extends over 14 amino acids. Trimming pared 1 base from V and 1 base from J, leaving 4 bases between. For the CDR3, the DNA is TGTGCCACCAGTGATTTCGACAGCAATCAGCCCCAGCATTTT. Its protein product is CATSDFDSNQPQHF.

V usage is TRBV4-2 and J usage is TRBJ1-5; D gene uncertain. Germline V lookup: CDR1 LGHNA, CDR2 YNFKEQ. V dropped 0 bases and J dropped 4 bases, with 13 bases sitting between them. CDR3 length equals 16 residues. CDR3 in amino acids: CASSQDFGSGNQPQHF. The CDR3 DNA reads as TGTGCCAGCAGCCAAGATTTCGGCAGTGGAAATCAGCCCCAGCATTTT.

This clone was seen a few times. CDR3 residues: CATSDSGRVAGAPLEQYF. Written as DNA, the CDR3 is TGTGCCACCAGTGATTCTGGACGCGTAGCGGGAGCCCCCCTCGAGCAGTACTTC. The gene calls are TRBV24-1 and TRBJ2-7; 9 nucleotides line up with TRBD2. The CDR3 consists of 18 residues. CDR1 KGHDR and CDR2 SFDVKD come from the germline V gene. The V segment lost 2 bases and the J segment 6 bases; nucleotides outside the gene matches: 16.

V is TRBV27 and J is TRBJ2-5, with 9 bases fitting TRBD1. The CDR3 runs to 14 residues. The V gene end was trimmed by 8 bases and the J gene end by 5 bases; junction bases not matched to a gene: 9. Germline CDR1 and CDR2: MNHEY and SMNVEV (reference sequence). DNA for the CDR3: TGTGCCAGCGGCGCACAGGGGGCGGACGAGACCCAGTACTTC. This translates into CASGAQGADETQYF.

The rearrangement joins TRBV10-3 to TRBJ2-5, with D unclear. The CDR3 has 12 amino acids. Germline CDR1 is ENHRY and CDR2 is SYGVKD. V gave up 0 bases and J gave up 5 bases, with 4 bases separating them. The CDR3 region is CAISESRETQYF. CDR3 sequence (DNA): TGTGCCATCAGTGAGTCTAGGGAGACCCAGTACTTC.

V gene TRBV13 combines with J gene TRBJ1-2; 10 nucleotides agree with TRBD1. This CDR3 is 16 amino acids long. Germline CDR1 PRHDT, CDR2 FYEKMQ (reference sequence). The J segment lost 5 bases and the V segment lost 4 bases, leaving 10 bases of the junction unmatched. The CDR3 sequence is CASSSRQGASGYGYTF. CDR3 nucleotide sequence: TGTGCCAGCAGCTCCCGACAGGGGGCATCAGGGTATGGCTACACCTTC.

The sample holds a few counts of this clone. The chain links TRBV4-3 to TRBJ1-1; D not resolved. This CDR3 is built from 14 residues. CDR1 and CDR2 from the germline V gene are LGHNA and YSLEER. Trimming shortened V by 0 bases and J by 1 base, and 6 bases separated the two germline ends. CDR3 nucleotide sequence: TGCGCCAGCAGCCAAGACAACCAGAACACTGAAGCTTTCTTT. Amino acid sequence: CASSQDNQNTEAFF.

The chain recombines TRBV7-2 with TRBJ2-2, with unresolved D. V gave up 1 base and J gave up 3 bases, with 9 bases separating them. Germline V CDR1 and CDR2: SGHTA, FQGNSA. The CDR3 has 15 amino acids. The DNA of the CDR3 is TGTGCCAGCAGCTTAGATGGTGTGGACACCGGGGAGCTGTTTTTT. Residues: CASSLDGVDTGELFF.

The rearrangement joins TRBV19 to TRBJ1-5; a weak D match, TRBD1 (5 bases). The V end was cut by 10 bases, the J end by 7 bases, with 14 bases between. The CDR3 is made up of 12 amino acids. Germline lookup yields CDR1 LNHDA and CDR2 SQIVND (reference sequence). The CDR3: CATLGGEQPQHF. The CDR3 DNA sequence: TGTGCCACCCTCGGGGGGGAGCAGCCCCAGCATTTT.

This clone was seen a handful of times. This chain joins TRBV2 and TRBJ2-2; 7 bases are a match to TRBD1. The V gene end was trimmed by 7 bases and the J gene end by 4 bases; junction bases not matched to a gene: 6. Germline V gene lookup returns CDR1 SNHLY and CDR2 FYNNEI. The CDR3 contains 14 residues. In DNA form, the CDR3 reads TGTGCCAGCAAGGTGACAGGGTCCACCGGGGAGCTGTTTTTT. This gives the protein CASKVTGSTGELFF.

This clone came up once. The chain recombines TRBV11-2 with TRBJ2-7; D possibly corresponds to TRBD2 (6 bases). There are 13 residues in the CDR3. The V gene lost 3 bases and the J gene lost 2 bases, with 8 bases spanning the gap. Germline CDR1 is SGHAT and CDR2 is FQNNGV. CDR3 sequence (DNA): TGTGCCAGCAGCTTGGGGACTGCCTACGAGCAGTACTTC. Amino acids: CASSLGTAYEQYF.

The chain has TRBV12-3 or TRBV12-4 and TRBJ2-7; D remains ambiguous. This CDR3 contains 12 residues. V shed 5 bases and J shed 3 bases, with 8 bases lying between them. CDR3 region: CASSPGDYEQYF. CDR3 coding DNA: TGTGCCAGCAGTCCCGGTGACTACGAGCAGTACTTC.

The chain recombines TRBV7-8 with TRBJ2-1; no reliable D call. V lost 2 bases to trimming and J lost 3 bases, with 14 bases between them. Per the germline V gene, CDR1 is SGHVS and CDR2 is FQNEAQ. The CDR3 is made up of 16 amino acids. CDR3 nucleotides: TGTGCCAGCAGCTTACTTCCAGATCTCCTCTACAATGAGCAGTTCTTC. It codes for CASSLLPDLLYNEQFF.

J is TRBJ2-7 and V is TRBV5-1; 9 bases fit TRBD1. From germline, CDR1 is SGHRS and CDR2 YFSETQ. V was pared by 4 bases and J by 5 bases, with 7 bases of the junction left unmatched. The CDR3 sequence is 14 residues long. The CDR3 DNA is TGCGCCAGCAGCCCGGGACAGGGAAAGGACGAGCAGTACTTC. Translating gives CASSPGQGKDEQYF.

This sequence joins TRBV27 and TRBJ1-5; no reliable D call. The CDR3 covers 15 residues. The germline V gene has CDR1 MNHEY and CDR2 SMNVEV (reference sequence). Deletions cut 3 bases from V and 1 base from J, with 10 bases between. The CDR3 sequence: CASSFTKPSNQPQHF. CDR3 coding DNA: TGTGCCAGCAGTTTTACTAAACCAAGCAATCAGCCCCAGCATTTT.

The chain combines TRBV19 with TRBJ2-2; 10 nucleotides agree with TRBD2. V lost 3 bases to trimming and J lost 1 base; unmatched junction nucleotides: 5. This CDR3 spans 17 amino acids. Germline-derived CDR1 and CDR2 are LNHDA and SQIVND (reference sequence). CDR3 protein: CASSIRSSGGNTGELFF. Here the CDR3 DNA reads TGTGCCAGTAGTATTAGGTCTAGCGGGGGGAACACCGGGGAGCTGTTTTTT.

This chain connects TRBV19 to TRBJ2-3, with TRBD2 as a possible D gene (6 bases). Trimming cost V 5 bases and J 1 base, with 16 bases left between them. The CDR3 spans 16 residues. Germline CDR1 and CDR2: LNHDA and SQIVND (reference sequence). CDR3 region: CASSAPDGGGTDTQYF. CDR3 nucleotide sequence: TGTGCCAGTAGTGCGCCGGATGGAGGGGGCACAGATACGCAGTATTTT. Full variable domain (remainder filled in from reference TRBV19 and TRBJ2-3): DGGITQSPKYLFRKEGQNVTLSCEQNLNHDAMYWYRQDPGQGLRLIYYSQIVNDFQKGDIAEGYSVSREKKESFPLTVTSAQKNPTAFYLCASSAPDGGGTDTQYFGPGTRLTVL.